This T cell receptor beta chain was sequenced for a study of CD8+ T cells in alopecia areata. Extracted RNA was reverse transcribed into cDNA, the sequencing template. Libraries were prepared by immunoSEQ multiplex PCR; TCRdb keeps only in-frame clonotypes and omits some of them. The profile shows about 270,000 clones, roughly 60% of them singletons. The treatment: oral pan-JAK inhibitor, 5-10 mg twice daily. Researchers gathered lesional scalp punch biopsies and peripheral blood from patients with alopecia areata. The researchers isolated CD4+ and CD8+ T cells from PBMCs by sorting. This clonotype was sampled from a human donor with alopecia areata. Sample: CD4+ T cells sorted from blood, taken at week 52, from a patient treated with tofacitinib.

The CDR3 region has the DNA TGTGCCATCAGTGGGAACCCAGGGTCCTCAGCTTTCTTT. Amino acid sequence: CAISGNPGSSAFF. V gene TRBV10-3 combines with J gene TRBJ1-1, with D possibly TRBD1 on 5 matching bases. Germline V gives CDR1 ENHRY, CDR2 SYGVKD. Trimming left V 4 bases short and J 10 bases short, with 16 bases between. The CDR3 sequence is 13 residues long.